The 30 T cell receptor beta chains listed next were all sequenced from one sample in a study of CD4+ T cells in melanoma. The method was immunoSEQ multiplex PCR; TCRdb's version includes in-frame clones alone and lacks a portion of them. The repertoire consists of roughly 10,000 clones, with around 60% occurring once and the leading ten covering around a quarter. Specimen: cells from a culture (not recorded whether cultured in vitro). All receptors come from a human donor with melanoma.

The chain uses TRBV5-4 and TRBJ1-6, with D uncertain. The CDR3 runs to 15 residues. Germline V gene lookup returns CDR1 SGHNT and CDR2 YYREEE (reference sequence). With 0 bases removed from V and 9 bases from J, the gap between germline ends came to 13 bases. CDR3 nucleotides: TGTGCCAGCAGCTTGGATCGAGTAAGTGGTTCACCCCTCCACTTT. This sequence encodes CASSLDRVSGSPLHF.

V is TRBV6-1 and J is TRBJ1-5, with D possibly matching TRBD1 (6 bases). With 2 bases removed from V and 7 bases from J, the gap between germline ends came to 9 bases. CDR1 MNHNS and CDR2 SASEGT come from the germline V gene. This CDR3 is 13 amino acids long. CDR3 loop: CASSEPGHQPQHF. The CDR3 coding sequence is TGTGCCAGCAGTGAACCGGGACACCAGCCCCAGCATTTT.

The chain is built from TRBV11-2 and TRBJ1-1, with a possible D match to TRBD1 (5 bases). This CDR3 contains 16 residues. Germline V CDR1 and CDR2: SGHAT, FQNNGV. The V gene lost 2 bases and the J gene lost 0 bases, with 13 bases spanning the gap. CDR3 protein: CASSLTWGEMNTEAFF. In DNA form, the CDR3 reads TGTGCCAGCAGCTTAACCTGGGGCGAAATGAACACTGAAGCTTTCTTT.

This chain joins TRBV7-2 and TRBJ1-3; TRBD1 aligns across 7 bases. J lost 0 bases, V lost 5 bases, and 16 bases had no gene match. CDR3 length: 19 amino acids. Germline CDR1 is SGHTA and CDR2 is FQGNSA. The DNA of the CDR3 is TGTGCCAGCAGCCCCAGGGCACAGGGGCATCCCGGCTCTGGAAACACCATATATTTT. This gives the protein CASSPRAQGHPGSGNTIYF.

V usage is TRBV7-9 and J usage is TRBJ2-5; 7 nucleotides match TRBD2. The CDR3 totals 15 residues. CDR1 and CDR2 from the germline V gene are SEHNR and FQNEAQ (reference sequence). The ends lost 3 bases at V and 3 bases at J; junction bases unmatched: 7. CDR3 DNA: TGTGCCAGCAGCTTCCACCAGAGCGGGGAAGAGACCCAGTACTTC. Translation: CASSFHQSGEETQYF.

The chain employs TRBV6-6 and TRBJ1-6; perhaps TRBD1 as D (6 bases). V dropped 0 bases and J dropped 14 bases, with 14 bases sitting between them. Germline CDR1 and CDR2: MNHNY and SVGAGI (reference sequence). The CDR3 contains 14 residues. The CDR3 nucleotides are TGTGCCAGCAGTTACTCGGCCGGGGGCGAAGCCCTCCACTTT. Translated: CASSYSAGGEALHF.

This clone was counted a few times. The chain combines TRBV9 with TRBJ1-2; 10 bases are a match to TRBD1. The CDR3 covers 16 residues. Germline values: CDR1 SGDLS, CDR2 YYNGEE. V trimming: 4 bases; J trimming: 7 bases; junction bases outside the gene matches: 13. The CDR3: CASSPTGTGESFGYTF. DNA of the CDR3: TGTGCCAGCAGCCCGACCGGGACAGGGGAATCTTTTGGCTACACCTTC.

V and J are TRBV5-8 and TRBJ2-1; D ambiguous. This CDR3 is built from 13 residues. Trimming shortened V by 4 bases and J by 4 bases, and 9 bases separated the two germline ends. Germline CDR1 SGHTS, CDR2 YDEGEE. In DNA, the CDR3 is TGTGCCAGCAGCGTGACCTTTTACAATGAGCAGTTCTTC. This sequence encodes CASSVTFYNEQFF.

The CDR3 DNA reads as TGTGCCAGCAGCCTCGAGAGGGGCAACACCATATATTTT. This sequence encodes CASSLERGNTIYF. This chain uses TRBV2 with TRBJ1-3; D is perhaps TRBD1 (5 bases). Germline V gene data show CDR1 as SNHLY and CDR2 as FYNNEI. With 6 bases removed from V and 7 bases from J, the gap between germline ends came to 13 bases. The CDR3 spans 13 residues.

The chain carries TRBV9 and TRBJ2-2, with 11 bases lining up with TRBD2. Unmatched junction bases numbered 11, after V lost 0 bases and J lost 7 bases. Germline V gene data show CDR1 as SGDLS and CDR2 as YYNGEE. This CDR3 has 18 amino acids. The CDR3 sequence is CASSVALLAGGRGGELFF. The DNA for the CDR3 is TGTGCCAGCAGCGTAGCCCTGCTAGCGGGGGGCCGCGGCGGGGAGCTGTTTTTT.

In its sample, this clone was seen a few times. This rearrangement joins TRBV18 to TRBJ2-1; no reliable D call. Trimming removed 3 bases at V and 6 bases at J, with 9 bases between. The CDR3 extends over 13 amino acids. Germline CDR1 reads KGHSH; CDR2 reads LQKENI. The chain's CDR3 is CASSPVTGNEQFF. The CDR3 DNA is TGTGCCAGCTCACCTGTGACGGGCAATGAGCAGTTCTTC.

This clone has only one observation. CDR3 region: CASRRLDNEQFF. In nucleotides, the CDR3 is TGTGCCAGCAGGAGACTAGACAATGAGCAGTTCTTC. The chain joins TRBV6-6 to TRBJ2-1; TRBD2 is a possible D gene (6 bases). Germline V gene lookup returns CDR1 MNHNY and CDR2 SVGAGI (reference sequence). CDR3 size: 12 residues. The germline V and J ends were trimmed by 6 bases and 5 bases, with 8 bases remaining between them.

The rearrangement uses TRBV18 and TRBJ1-3, with D perhaps TRBD1 (6 bases). Per germline, CDR1 KGHSH and CDR2 LQKENI. This CDR3 comprises 15 residues. Trimming cost V 6 bases and J 4 bases, with 16 bases left between them. CDR3 sequence reads: CASSPSTGYGNTIYF. The CDR3 coding sequence is TGTGCCAGCTCGCCGAGTACAGGGTACGGAAACACCATATATTTT.

The chain is built from TRBV4-1 and TRBJ1-5, with TRBD1 as a possible D gene (5 bases). Germline values: CDR1 MGHRA, CDR2 YSYEKL. V lost 5 bases and J 2 bases, leaving 19 bases between the germline ends. The CDR3 is 17 amino acids. CDR3 nucleotides: TGCGCCAGCAGCTCCCGGGGGGGGAACGGTGGCAATCAGCCCCAGCATTTT. Its protein product is CASSSRGGNGGNQPQHF.

This chain connects TRBV5-1 to TRBJ2-7, with D tentatively TRBD1 (5 bases). Per the germline V gene, CDR1 is SGHRS and CDR2 is YFSETQ. The V end lost 4 bases, the J end lost 1 base, and 12 bases lay between the germline ends. The CDR3 has 14 amino acids. CDR3 bases: TGCGCCAGCAGCCAAGTCCAGGGTTCCTACGAGCAGTACTTC. Translating gives CASSQVQGSYEQYF.

J is TRBJ1-6 and V is TRBV11-1, with D hard to call. V was shortened by 5 bases and J by 4 bases, with 15 bases between the two germline ends. This CDR3 spans 16 amino acids. Germline V gene sequence: CDR1 SGHAT, CDR2 FQDESV (reference sequence). The CDR3 DNA is TGTGCCAGCAGCACGGGGTCGGGGTTTTATAATTCACCCCTCCACTTT. It yields the protein CASSTGSGFYNSPLHF.

This chain links TRBV19 with TRBJ2-5; D is possibly TRBD1 (6 bases). Deletions cut 3 bases from V and 4 bases from J, with 15 bases between. CDR1 is LNHDA and CDR2 is SQIVND in the germline V gene (reference sequence). CDR3 size: 15 residues. This chain's CDR3 is CASSINRVTGETQYF. The CDR3 bases are TGTGCCAGTAGTATTAACAGGGTGACCGGAGAGACCCAGTACTTC.

The gene calls are TRBV10-3 and TRBJ2-7, with D unclear. Germline lookup yields CDR1 ENHRY and CDR2 SYGVKD. V lost 6 bases, J lost 1 base, and 13 bases lay in between. The CDR3 is 14 amino acids. The CDR3 nucleotides read TGTGCCATCAGCCAACAGATTCGTTCCTACGAGCAGTACTTC. Translated, it gives CAISQQIRSYEQYF.

The CDR3 sequence: CASSFLANYGYTF. In nucleotides, the CDR3 is TGTGCCAGCAGCTTTTTGGCTAACTATGGCTACACCTTC. The V call is TRBV7-4, the J call TRBJ1-2; D gene uncertain. V was pared by 3 bases and J by 0 bases, with 5 bases between. The CDR3 runs to 13 residues. The germline gives CDR1 SGHVT, CDR2 SQSDAQ. Using reference TRBV7-4 and TRBJ1-2 for the parts outside the CDR3, the full variable domain is GAGVSQSPRYKVAKRGRDVALRCDSISGHVTLYWYRQTLGQGSEVLTYSQSDAQRDKSGRPSGRFSAERPERSVSTLKIQRTEQGDSAVYLCASSFLANYGYTFGSGTRLTVV.

V gene TRBV6-1 combines with J gene TRBJ1-2, with a possible D match to TRBD1 (5 bases). The V gene's germline CDR1 is MNHNS and CDR2 SASEGT. The CDR3 totals 15 residues. V lost 3 bases and J lost 4, with 15 bases in between. The CDR3 bases are TGTGCCAGCAGTGAGGGACTGCGGGTCGGCTATGGCTACACCTTC. Translating gives CASSEGLRVGYGYTF.

The chain carries TRBV5-1 and TRBJ2-7; D may correspond to TRBD1 or TRBD2 (6 bases each). V lost 3 bases, J lost 3 bases, and 19 bases lay in between. From germline, CDR1 is SGHRS and CDR2 YFSETQ. CDR3 length: 16 residues. The CDR3 here is CASSWGSRGTYYEQYF. The CDR3 DNA follows: TGCGCCAGCAGCTGGGGGTCGAGGGGGACTTACTACGAGCAGTACTTC.

The gene calls are TRBV7-6 and TRBJ1-6; D is undetermined. V lost 5 bases and J 9 bases, leaving 17 bases between the germline ends. The CDR3 is made up of 15 amino acids. CDR1 is SGHVS and CDR2 is FNYEAQ in the germline V gene. The CDR3 region has the DNA TGTGCCAGCAGCCCCACCAGGCCTCCACTTTCACCCCTCCACTTT. This codes for CASSPTRPPLSPLHF.

V and J are TRBV7-9 and TRBJ1-5; 8 bases map to TRBD1. The V and J ends lost 5 bases and 5 bases, in that order; junction bases with no gene match: 5. There are 14 residues in the CDR3. Looked up from germline, CDR1 is SEHNR and CDR2 is FQNEAQ (reference sequence). As DNA, the CDR3 is TGTGCCAGCAGCCAGACAGGGGACTATCAGCCCCAGCATTTT. It specifies CASSQTGDYQPQHF.

V gene TRBV19 combines with J gene TRBJ1-6; weak D call: TRBD1 (5 bases). V lost 0 bases and J lost 6, with 18 bases in between. The CDR3 runs 18 residues. Germline values: CDR1 LNHDA, CDR2 SQIVND (reference sequence). The CDR3 nucleotides are TGTGCCAGTAGTATAGATCTTGGGACCGGGCGGAGTAATTCACCCCTCCACTTT. Its protein is CASSIDLGTGRSNSPLHF.

The chain employs TRBV2 and TRBJ1-5, with D unresolved. The germline gives CDR1 SNHLY, CDR2 FYNNEI. The germline V and J ends were trimmed by 1 base and 4 bases, with 11 bases remaining between them. The CDR3 has 15 residues. CDR3 nucleotides: TGTGCCAGCAGTGAAGACCGGGCTGGGAATCAGCCCCAGCATTTT. This translates into CASSEDRAGNQPQHF. Filled out from reference TRBV2 and TRBJ1-5, the complete variable domain reads EPEVTQTPSHQVTQMGQEVILRCVPISNHLYFYWYRQILGQKVEFLVSFYNNEISEKSEIFDDQFSVERPDGSNFTLKIRSTKLEDSAMYFCASSEDRAGNQPQHFGDGTRLSIL.

The genes are TRBV2 and TRBJ1-5, with D unclear. The CDR3 loop spans 14 amino acids. Germline loops: CDR1 SNHLY, CDR2 FYNNEI. V was pared by 7 bases and J by 5 bases, with 15 bases between. CDR3 in amino acids: CASTPKPGYQPQHF. In DNA, the CDR3 is TGTGCCAGCACCCCTAAACCGGGGTATCAGCCCCAGCATTTT.

In this sample, this clone turned up once. The chain uses TRBV6-1 and TRBJ1-2; D ambiguous. CDR1 and CDR2 (germline): MNHNS, SASEGT. The CDR3 has 14 amino acids. V lost 6 bases and J 1 base, leaving 12 bases between the germline ends. CDR3 amino acids: CASRAPGDNYGYTF. The CDR3 DNA reads as TGTGCCAGCAGGGCGCCTGGGGATAACTATGGCTACACCTTC.

The chain is built from TRBV6-5 and TRBJ1-2; D gene ambiguous. The CDR3 runs to 12 residues. CDR1 MNHEY and CDR2 SVGAGI come from the germline V gene. V was pared by 4 bases and J by 1 base, with 4 bases between. This chain's CDR3 is CASSSGNYGYTF. The DNA of the CDR3 is TGTGCCAGCAGTTCCGGTAACTATGGCTACACCTTC.

V usage is TRBV11-2 and J usage is TRBJ1-4; D gene unclear. Trimming took 6 bases from V and 0 from J, leaving 8 bases between them. CDR1 and CDR2 (germline): SGHAT, FQNNGV. The CDR3 runs to 14 residues. CDR3 region: CASSLVATNEKLFF. The CDR3 region has the DNA TGTGCCAGCAGTTTGGTTGCAACTAATGAAAAACTGTTTTTT.

The V gene is TRBV2, the J gene TRBJ2-5; 7 bases map to TRBD2. J lost 4 bases, V lost 8 bases, and 7 bases had no gene match. CDR3 length equals 13 residues. The germline V gene has CDR1 SNHLY and CDR2 FYNNEI. The CDR3: CASAGLAAETQYF. CDR3 DNA sequence: TGTGCCAGCGCGGGGCTAGCGGCAGAGACCCAGTACTTC.